The 26 T cell receptor beta chains listed next were all sequenced from one sample in a study of vaccination effects on CD4 cells after COVID-19. This table comes from immunoSEQ multiplex PCR, and its TCRdb copy is limited to in-frame clones, with some not included. Of 45,000 to 60,000 clones listed, 60% to 85% are singletons. The authors isolated CD4+ T cells after roughly 10 days of culture. These receptors' antigens are unknown. Sample: CD4+ T cells from PBMCs cultured without peptide, taken before COVID-19 vaccination. The receptor set was obtained from a human donor who received a COVID-19 vaccine.

The genes are TRBV6-5 and TRBJ2-7; 10 nucleotides align to TRBD1. V shed 4 bases, J shed 5 bases, and the junction held 5 bases outside the gene matches. Germline CDR1 and CDR2: MNHEY and SVGAGI. The length of the CDR3 is 14 residues. CDR3 sequence reads: CASSSRQGANEQYV. The CDR3 nucleotides read TGTGCCAGCAGTTCAAGACAGGGGGCAAACGAGCAGTACGTC.

The sample holds one count of this clone. This chain connects TRBV28 to TRBJ1-1; 9 bases map to TRBD1. The junction had 13 bases not matched to a gene; V was cut back by 6 bases and J by 5 bases. CDR1 is MDHEN and CDR2 is SYDVKM in the germline V gene. The CDR3 has 16 residues. CDR3: CASSAPGTGTLTEAFF. CDR3 sequence (DNA): TGTGCCAGCAGCGCTCCCGGGACAGGGACGTTGACTGAAGCTTTCTTT.

This sequence joins TRBV11-2 and TRBJ1-3; D gene unclear. This CDR3 contains 13 residues. V lost 5 bases and J lost 3, with 8 bases in between. Germline V CDR1 and CDR2: SGHAT, FQNNGV. This CDR3 is CASSTPIGNTIYF. In DNA form, the CDR3 reads TGTGCCAGCAGCACCCCGATTGGAAACACCATATATTTT.

The rearrangement joins TRBV7-9 to TRBJ2-7; D may be TRBD2 (7 bases). The V and J ends lost 5 bases and 6 bases respectively, with 14 bases between them. Germline V gene sequence: CDR1 SEHNR, CDR2 FQNEAQ (reference sequence). This CDR3 comprises 13 residues. CDR3 loop: CASSPHREGEQYV. CDR3 bases: TGTGCCAGCAGCCCTCACAGGGAGGGCGAGCAGTACGTC.

The sample holds a few counts of this clone. The V call is TRBV7-9, the J call TRBJ1-2; 8 nucleotides align to TRBD1. V shed 8 bases and J 7 bases; nucleotides not matched to a gene: 12. Germline-derived CDR1 and CDR2 are SEHNR and FQNEAQ (reference sequence). The CDR3 has 14 amino acids. This CDR3 is CASGDNTGGSGYTF. CDR3 in DNA: TGTGCCAGCGGCGATAACACAGGGGGATCTGGCTACACCTTC.

This chain joins TRBV4-3 and TRBJ2-1, with 11 bases that match TRBD2. The CDR3 has 16 residues. Germline values: CDR1 LGHNA, CDR2 YSLEER. With V trimmed by 4 bases and J by 6 bases, 8 bases remained unmatched. The CDR3 coding sequence is TGCGCCAGCAGCCGATTAGCGGGGGGGCCGGGCAATGAGCAGTTCTTC. Its translation is CASSRLAGGPGNEQFF.

This chain connects TRBV10-3 to TRBJ1-4, with D tentatively TRBD1 (6 bases). The germline CDR1 and CDR2 sequences are ENHRY and SYGVKD. V was clipped by 0 bases and J by 10 bases, with 15 bases between them. This CDR3 has 15 residues. The CDR3: CAISESGTSRGKLFF. The CDR3 nucleotides are TGTGCCATCAGTGAGTCCGGGACTAGCAGGGGAAAACTGTTTTTT.

This clone has a handful of counts. V gene TRBV4-1 combines with J gene TRBJ1-2; D is undetermined. CDR1 and CDR2 (germline): MGHRA, YSYEKL. The CDR3 loop spans 13 amino acids. Trimming removed 0 bases from V and 4 bases from J, with 6 bases in between. The CDR3 is CASSQEVRYGYTF. The DNA of the CDR3 is TGCGCCAGCAGCCAAGAGGTCCGCTATGGCTACACCTTC.

This clone appeared a single time. The J gene is TRBJ2-7, the V gene TRBV7-2; D perhaps matches TRBD1 (8 bases). The CDR3 contains 18 residues. Trimming took off 2 bases at V and 5 bases at J, with 25 bases between the two ends. Germline V gives CDR1 SGHTA, CDR2 FQGNSA. CDR3 loop: CASSLSARQGRVRHEQYV. CDR3 nucleotide sequence: TGTGCCAGCAGCTTATCCGCACGACAGGGGAGGGTGAGGCACGAGCAGTACGTC.

The chain joins TRBV5-4 to TRBJ2-5, with D hard to call. The CDR3 is made up of 14 amino acids. Trimming pared 3 bases from V and 4 bases from J, leaving 13 bases between. Germline CDR1 reads SGHNT; CDR2 reads YYREEE (reference sequence). CDR3 coding DNA: TGTGCCAGCAGCTCTCCGACGGGCCGAGAGACCCAGTACTTC. It encodes CASSSPTGRETQYF.

V gene TRBV6-5 combines with J gene TRBJ2-1, with TRBD1 matching over 8 bases. The CDR3 sequence is 14 residues long. Germline lookup yields CDR1 MNHEY and CDR2 SVGAGI. J was trimmed by 4 bases and V by 6 bases; bases with no gene match: 5. The CDR3 coding sequence is TGTGCCAGCAGCCTTCGGGACAGGTACAATGAGCAGTTCTTC. Protein product: CASSLRDRYNEQFF.

The chain recombines TRBV5-1 with TRBJ1-2; the D is unclear. There are 13 residues in the CDR3. CDR1 is SGHRS and CDR2 is YFSETQ in the germline V gene. Trimming left V 0 bases short and J 4 bases short, with 7 bases between. CDR3 region: CASSLDRIYGYTF. The CDR3 region has the DNA TGCGCCAGCAGCTTGGATCGAATCTATGGCTACACCTTC.

The chain employs TRBV24-1 and TRBJ2-2, with a weak D call TRBD1 (5 bases). CDR3 length: 16 amino acids. Between the trimmed V and J ends, which lost 0 bases and 1 base, there was a span of 8 bases. CDR1 is KGHDR and CDR2 is SFDVKD in the germline V gene. The DNA for the CDR3 is TGTGCCACCAGTGATTTGCGACAGCAGAACACCGGGGAGCTGTTTTTT. Protein: CATSDLRQQNTGELFF.

The V and J genes are TRBV11-2 and TRBJ2-3; maybe TRBD2 (5 bases). The CDR3 sequence is 15 residues long. Germline lookup yields CDR1 SGHAT and CDR2 FQNNGV. The ends were cut back, 1 base at V and 1 base at J, with 9 bases in the middle. In DNA, the CDR3 is TGTGCCAGCAGCTTAGCGGTGAGGGGCACAGATACGCAGTATTTT. This gives the protein CASSLAVRGTDTQYF.

V gene TRBV5-1 combines with J gene TRBJ1-2, with TRBD1 as a possible D gene (5 bases). V lost 4 bases, J lost 6 bases, and 16 bases lay in between. Germline CDR1 SGHRS, CDR2 YFSETQ. The CDR3 is 14 amino acids. The CDR3 region has the DNA TGCGCCAGCAGCCTCCAGACAGTGGATGATGGCTACACCTTC. This sequence encodes CASSLQTVDDGYTF.

This rearrangement joins TRBV3-1 (or the pseudogene TRBV3-2) to TRBJ2-6; the D is unclear. This CDR3 region has 16 residues. With 0 bases removed from V and 2 bases from J, the gap between germline ends came to 8 bases. Germline V gives CDR1 LGHDT, CDR2 YNNKEL (reference sequence). Here the CDR3 reads CASSQDRTAGANVLTF. CDR3 bases: TGTGCCAGCAGCCAAGATCGGACGGCTGGGGCCAACGTCCTGACTTTC.

The chain is built from TRBV10-2 and TRBJ2-3; 7 bases fit TRBD1. The CDR3 loop spans 14 amino acids. Per germline, CDR1 WSHSY and CDR2 SAAADI. Trimming at V came to 3 bases and at J to 2 bases, leaving 2 bases not matched to a gene. This CDR3 reads CASSDRGPTDTQYF. The CDR3 DNA follows: TGCGCCAGCAGTGATAGGGGGCCCACAGATACGCAGTATTTT.

The J gene is TRBJ1-4, the V gene TRBV4-1, with D possibly matching TRBD1 (5 bases). This CDR3 region has 13 residues. V shed 10 bases and J shed 1 base, with 10 bases lying between them. CDR1 and CDR2 from the germline V gene are MGHRA and YSYEKL. The CDR3 here is CATGGLTNEKLFF. CDR3 DNA sequence: TGCGCCACCGGGGGTTTAACTAATGAAAAACTGTTTTTT.

This rearrangement joins TRBV7-3 to TRBJ2-2; 11 nucleotides align to TRBD2. This CDR3 has 18 residues. V lost 0 bases, J lost 6 bases, and 9 bases stayed unmatched. CDR1 is SGHTA and CDR2 is FQGTGA in the germline V gene. The DNA of the CDR3 is TGTGCCAGCAGCTTAACTAGCGGGGGGGCCTATCCCTCCGGGGAGCTGTTTTTT. Protein sequence: CASSLTSGGAYPSGELFF.

This sequence joins TRBV7-8 and TRBJ1-4; 9 nucleotides agree with TRBD1. The CDR3 runs 14 residues. Germline V gives CDR1 SGHVS, CDR2 FQNEAQ. Germline trimming cut 5 bases from V and 7 bases from J; bases unmatched to any gene: 5. The CDR3 sequence: CASSRGQGFEKLFF. The CDR3 coding sequence is TGTGCCAGCAGCAGGGGACAGGGTTTTGAAAAACTGTTTTTT.

The V call is TRBV2, the J call TRBJ1-1, with unresolved D. Germline V lookup: CDR1 SNHLY, CDR2 FYNNEI. CDR3 length equals 12 residues. Trimming pared 3 bases from V and 2 bases from J, leaving 4 bases between. This CDR3 reads CASSDRNTEAFF. The CDR3 DNA reads as TGTGCCAGCAGTGACAGAAACACTGAAGCTTTCTTT. Complete variable domain (other parts from reference TRBV2 and TRBJ1-1): EPEVTQTPSHQVTQMGQEVILRCVPISNHLYFYWYRQILGQKVEFLVSFYNNEISEKSEIFDDQFSVERPDGSNFTLKIRSTKLEDSAMYFCASSDRNTEAFFGQGTRLTVV.

The chain recombines TRBV7-9 with TRBJ2-3; no definite D call. V shed 5 bases and J shed 5 bases, with 8 bases lying between them. Germline CDR1 SEHNR, CDR2 FQNEAQ (reference sequence). The CDR3 runs 12 residues. CDR3 DNA sequence: TGTGCCAGCAGCCCCCTGCAAGATACGCAGTATTTT. As protein: CASSPLQDTQYF.

The V call is TRBV19, the J call TRBJ1-2, with D tentatively TRBD1 (6 bases). Per the germline V gene, CDR1 is LNHDA and CDR2 is SQIVND (reference sequence). V shed 7 bases and J shed 2 bases, with 11 bases lying between them. The CDR3 has 13 residues. CDR3 DNA sequence: TGTGCCAGTACGGCAGGGGACAACTATGGCTACACCTTC. It translates to CASTAGDNYGYTF. Based on the CDR3 plus reference TRBV19 and TRBJ1-2, the full variable domain is DGGITQSPKYLFRKEGQNVTLSCEQNLNHDAMYWYRQDPGQGLRLIYYSQIVNDFQKGDIAEGYSVSREKKESFPLTVTSAQKNPTAFYLCASTAGDNYGYTFGSGTRLTVV.

V usage is TRBV6-6 and J usage is TRBJ2-3, with 7 bases that match TRBD1. This CDR3 contains 16 residues. Germline assignment: CDR1 MNHNY and CDR2 SVGAGI (reference sequence). Germline trimming cut 5 bases from V and 8 bases from J; bases unmatched to any gene: 16. The CDR3 is CASSPADREPDGTQYF. The CDR3 region has the DNA TGTGCCAGCAGTCCAGCCGACAGGGAGCCAGATGGTACGCAGTATTTT.

The chain couples TRBV3-1 (or the pseudogene TRBV3-2) to TRBJ1-2; the D gene is possibly TRBD1 (5 bases). Germline V gene sequence: CDR1 LGHDT, CDR2 YNNKEL (reference sequence). The ends were cut back, 2 bases at V and 7 bases at J, with 14 bases in the middle. The CDR3 is 14 residues long. The chain's CDR3 is CASSQQTVWGGYTF. The CDR3 nucleotides read TGTGCCAGCAGCCAACAGACAGTTTGGGGTGGCTACACCTTC.

The genes are TRBV28 and TRBJ2-4, with a possible D match to TRBD1 (5 bases). This CDR3 has 18 residues. V dropped 5 bases and J dropped 1 base, with 21 bases sitting between them. In germline, CDR1 is MDHEN, CDR2 SYDVKM. CDR3 protein: CASSLKGWQGPAKNIQYF. In DNA, the CDR3 is TGTGCCAGCAGTCTAAAAGGGTGGCAGGGTCCGGCCAAAAACATTCAGTACTTC.